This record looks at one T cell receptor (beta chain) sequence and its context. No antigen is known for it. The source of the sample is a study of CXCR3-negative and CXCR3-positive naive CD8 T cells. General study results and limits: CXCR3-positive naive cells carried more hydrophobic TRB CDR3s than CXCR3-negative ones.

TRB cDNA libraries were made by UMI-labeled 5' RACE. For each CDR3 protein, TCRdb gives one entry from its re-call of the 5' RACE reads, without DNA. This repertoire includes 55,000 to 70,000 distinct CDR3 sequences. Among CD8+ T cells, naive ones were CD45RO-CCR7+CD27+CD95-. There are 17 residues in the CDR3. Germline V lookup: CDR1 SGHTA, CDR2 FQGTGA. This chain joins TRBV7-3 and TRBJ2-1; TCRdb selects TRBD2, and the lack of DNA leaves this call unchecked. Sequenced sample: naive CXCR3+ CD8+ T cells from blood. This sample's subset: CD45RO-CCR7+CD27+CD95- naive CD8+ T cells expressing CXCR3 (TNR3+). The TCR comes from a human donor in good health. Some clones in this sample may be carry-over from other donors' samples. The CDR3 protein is CASSGLAGFSSYNEQFF.